The TCR beta chain under discussion was sequenced for a study of blood T cell repertoires in COVID-19. The germline V gene has CDR1 MNHNS and CDR2 SASEGT. This CDR3 contains 17 residues. V lost 3 bases and J 0 bases, leaving 15 bases between the germline ends. The protocol was immunoSEQ multiplex PCR, while the TCRdb copy is restricted to in-frame clones and leaves out a portion. There are 45,000 to 65,000 clones in the sample; 90% to 95% occur only once, and more than 3% lies in the top ten. Sample: peripheral blood. The source of this sequence is a human donor in a cohort sampled during active COVID-19. The V call is TRBV6-1, the J call TRBJ2-1, with D possibly matching TRBD2 (6 bases). The CDR3 sequence: CASSDPEGQSSYNEQFF. In nucleotides, the CDR3 is TGTGCCAGCAGTGACCCGGAGGGGCAGAGCTCCTACAATGAGCAGTTCTTC.